One and the same sample provided the 27 T cell receptor beta chains below, sequenced in a study of regulatory T cells in long-lasting Graves disease. According to the study, TCR beta libraries were built with iRepertoire HTBI primers and CDR3-region Arm-PCR. TCRdb redid the calling of the multiplex PCR reads with MiXCR, one entry per CDR3 protein. The sample carries 420,000 or so distinct CDR3 sequences, about a quarter recorded once. Time point meaning: persistent/refractory GD, antithyroid drugs over 5 years with positive TRAb. The authors made the TCR library using RNA they extracted from PBMCs. The sample here was peripheral blood mononuclear cells (PBMCs), taken when the disease was refractory, from a patient treated with antithyroid drugs. Receptors were obtained from a female donor with Graves disease.

The chain recombines TRBV28 with TRBJ1-2, with 9 bases lining up with TRBD1. Germline V CDR1 and CDR2: MDHEN, SYDVKM. This CDR3 has 14 amino acids. V shed 6 bases and J 7 bases; nucleotides not matched to a gene: 9. In nucleotides, the CDR3 is TGTGCCAGCAGCAAGGGACAGGGCAGGGGTGGCTACACCTTC. As protein: CASSKGQGRGGYTF.

This clonotype was seen many times. V gene TRBV7-8 combines with J gene TRBJ2-5; D gene unclear. CDR3 length: 18 amino acids. V lost 2 bases and J 7 bases, leaving 26 bases between the germline ends. Germline-derived CDR1 and CDR2 are SGHVS and FQNEAQ. CDR3 protein: CASSLNRTIRASRRTQYF. CDR3 DNA: TGTGCCAGCAGCTTAAACCGAACCATTAGGGCCTCGAGGAGGACCCAGTACTTC.

The V gene is TRBV6-1, the J gene TRBJ2-7, with TRBD2 matching over 7 bases. This CDR3 contains 17 residues. Looked up from germline, CDR1 is MNHNS and CDR2 is SASEGT. J gave up 7 bases and V 4 bases, and 19 bases lay outside the gene matches. In DNA, the CDR3 is TGTGCCAGCAGTGGTACAGCGGGACCCTCTTTAACGGGGGAGCAGTACTTC. Amino acids: CASSGTAGPSLTGEQYF.

This rearrangement joins TRBV6-8 to TRBJ2-7; 12 nucleotides align to TRBD2. Germline V gene data show CDR1 as MNHGY and CDR2 as SAAAGT. V was clipped by 8 bases and J by 4 bases; unmatched bases: 6. The CDR3 loop spans 14 amino acids. CDR3 sequence: CASAGLAGRYEQYF. The CDR3 nucleotides read TGTGCCAGCGCTGGACTAGCGGGACGGTACGAGCAGTACTTC.

The chain carries TRBV2 and TRBJ1-1, with D perhaps matching TRBD1 (5 bases). This CDR3 is built from 14 residues. The germline V gene has CDR1 SNHLY and CDR2 FYNNEI. Trimming took 4 bases from V and 5 from J, leaving 14 bases between them. CDR3 amino acids: CASSVAGPRTEAFF. The CDR3 DNA is TGTGCCAGCAGTGTTGCGGGGCCCCGAACTGAAGCTTTCTTT.

This clonotype was observed many times. The rearrangement joins TRBV28 to TRBJ1-5, with 7 bases matching TRBD1. Unmatched junction bases numbered 5, after V lost 5 bases and J lost 1 base. Germline CDR1 and CDR2: MDHEN and SYDVKM. CDR3 size: 15 residues. The CDR3 DNA is TGTGCCAGCAGTGTTATGGACAGGAGCAATCAGCCCCAGCATTTT. It codes for CASSVMDRSNQPQHF.

At least ten counts were recorded for this clonotype. The CDR3 nucleotides read TGCAGTGCTAACCCTACTAGCGTGAACACCGGGGAGCTGTTTTTT. Its protein is CSANPTSVNTGELFF. V gene TRBV20-1 combines with J gene TRBJ2-2, with TRBD2 identical over 7 bases. V lost 4 bases and J lost 1; bases outside the gene matches: 6. Germline V CDR1 and CDR2: DFQATT, SNEGSKA (reference sequence). The CDR3 is 15 amino acids.

This chain joins TRBV18 and TRBJ2-7; D is unclear. V gave up 3 bases and J gave up 1 base, with 10 bases separating them. Germline V gives CDR1 KGHSH, CDR2 LQKENI. This CDR3 is built from 14 residues. The CDR3 DNA sequence: TGTGCCAGCTCACCCAAGGGTCAGTCCTACGAGCAGTACTTC. This gives the protein CASSPKGQSYEQYF.

The chain has TRBV5-4 and TRBJ1-1, with unresolved D. This CDR3 comprises 13 residues. Germline V gene sequence: CDR1 SGHNT, CDR2 YYREEE (reference sequence). The V end was cut by 4 bases, the J end by 8 bases, with 15 bases between. The CDR3 sequence: CASSLGPRQEAFF. In nucleotides, the CDR3 is TGTGCCAGCAGCCTTGGCCCCCGTCAAGAAGCTTTCTTT.

This clonotype was seen at least ten times. The CDR3 is CASSEKGWGQRTNYGYTF. The CDR3 nucleotides are TGTGCCAGCAGTGAAAAGGGGTGGGGACAGAGGACTAACTATGGCTACACCTTC. This chain uses TRBV2 with TRBJ1-2, with 7 bases aligning to TRBD1. The CDR3 contains 18 residues. The V gene end was trimmed by 2 bases and the J gene end by 0 bases; junction bases not matched to a gene: 12. Per the germline V gene, CDR1 is SNHLY and CDR2 is FYNNEI.

The CDR3 bases are TGTGCCAGCAGCTTGGGCGCGGGAGGCGAGCAGTACTTC. Translating it yields CASSLGAGGEQYF. This sequence joins TRBV7-3 and TRBJ2-7, with 8 bases aligning to TRBD2. The CDR3 length is 13 residues. Germline assignment: CDR1 SGHTA and CDR2 FQGTGA. The V gene end was trimmed by 3 bases and the J gene end by 6 bases; junction bases not matched to a gene: 4.

This clonotype was seen only a few times. The rearrangement uses TRBV19 and TRBJ2-1; TRBD2 might be the D (6 bases). Trimming took 6 bases from V and 3 from J, leaving 15 bases between them. Germline V CDR1 and CDR2: LNHDA, SQIVND (reference sequence). CDR3 length: 15 amino acids. The CDR3 DNA follows: TGTGCCAGTAGATTGGGGGGTACCGTCTACAATGAGCAGTTCTTC. It yields the protein CASRLGGTVYNEQFF.

The chain combines TRBV7-6 with TRBJ2-7; 10 nucleotides match TRBD2. V lost 0 bases to trimming and J lost 7 bases; unmatched junction nucleotides: 9. CDR1 and CDR2 from the germline V gene are SGHVS and FNYEAQ. The CDR3 is made up of 16 amino acids. CDR3 nucleotide sequence: TGTGCCAGCAGCTTAGCGCCAGCGGGAGGGGCACATGAGCAGTACTTC. Translation gives CASSLAPAGGAHEQYF. The variable domain in full, with the rest retrieved from reference TRBV7-6 and TRBJ2-7, is GAGVSQSPRYKVTKRGQDVALRCDPISGHVSLYWYRQALGQGPEFLTYFNYEAQQDKSGLPNDRFSAERPEGSISTLTIQRTEQRDSAMYRCASSLAPAGGAHEQYFGPGTRLTVT.

There are many counts of this clonotype. The rearrangement uses TRBV12-3 or TRBV12-4 and TRBJ2-1, with TRBD2 matching 7 bases. The J segment lost 4 bases and the V segment lost 7 bases, leaving 13 bases of the junction unmatched. The CDR3 covers 16 residues. CDR3 in amino acids: CASTPGRWGLYNEQFF. The CDR3 coding sequence is TGTGCCAGCACCCCAGGTCGTTGGGGACTATACAATGAGCAGTTCTTC.

Here the CDR3 DNA reads TGTGCCAGCTCATCATCCGGACAGGGTGTCGGCAAAAACATTCAGTACTTC. Protein: CASSSSGQGVGKNIQYF. V gene TRBV18 combines with J gene TRBJ2-4, with 8 positions matching TRBD1. The trim removed 5 bases at V and 3 bases at J, leaving 12 bases unmatched. This CDR3 comprises 17 residues. In germline, CDR1 is KGHSH, CDR2 LQKENI.

J is TRBJ2-2 and V is TRBV5-5; 11 bases are shared with TRBD2. The CDR3 extends over 15 amino acids. Germline V gives CDR1 SGHKS, CDR2 YYEKEE (reference sequence). V gave up 10 bases and J gave up 1 base; unmatched junction bases: 6. The CDR3 DNA reads TGTGCCTGCCGGCTAGCGGGAGGGAACACCGGGGAGCTGTTTTTT. It is translated as CACRLAGGNTGELFF.

This clonotype was seen more than once but under ten times. The chain links TRBV7-9 to TRBJ1-3, with a weak D call TRBD1 (5 bases). V was pared by 1 base and J by 0 bases, with 13 bases between. Germline loops: CDR1 SEHNR, CDR2 FQNEAQ (reference sequence). The CDR3 sequence is 17 residues long. CDR3 in amino acids: CASSLEAGRHSGNTIYF. The CDR3 region has the DNA TGTGCCAGCAGCTTAGAAGCGGGACGGCACTCTGGAAACACCATATATTTT.

This clonotype has only a few counts. The V and J genes are TRBV20-1 and TRBJ1-1, with TRBD1 identical over 12 bases. The CDR3 runs to 14 residues. Germline CDR1 reads DFQATT; CDR2 reads SNEGSKA (reference sequence). The junction had 11 bases not matched to a gene; V was cut back by 5 bases and J by 10 bases. The CDR3: CSAPPGQGARRAFF. CDR3 DNA sequence: TGCAGTGCTCCTCCGGGACAGGGGGCGAGGAGAGCTTTCTTT.

This clonotype has a handful of counts. The gene calls are TRBV7-3 and TRBJ1-5; D not resolved. Germline-derived CDR1 and CDR2 are SGHTA and FQGTGA. V was clipped by 1 base and J by 3 bases, with 13 bases between them. This CDR3 comprises 16 residues. The CDR3 sequence: CASSLKGIQINQPQHF. CDR3 bases: TGTGCCAGCAGCTTAAAAGGGATTCAAATCAATCAGCCCCAGCATTTT.

This clonotype was seen ten or more times. The chain employs TRBV7-8 and TRBJ2-7; 14 positions agree with TRBD2. V was pared by 5 bases and J by 5 bases, with 11 bases of the junction left unmatched. From germline, CDR1 is SGHVS and CDR2 FQNEAQ. CDR3 length: 17 amino acids. The CDR3 here is CASSPKRLAGGSHEQYF. CDR3 DNA sequence: TGTGCCAGCAGCCCGAAGAGACTAGCGGGAGGGAGCCACGAGCAGTACTTC.

This clonotype was detected many times. The chain recombines TRBV20-1 with TRBJ2-5; 12 nucleotides agree with TRBD2. After removal of 4 bases from V and 3 bases from J, the junction contained 12 bases not matched to a gene. The CDR3 loop spans 17 amino acids. Germline values: CDR1 DFQATT, CDR2 SNEGSKA (reference sequence). The CDR3 nucleotides are TGCAGTGCTATCATGACTAGCGGGAGTTGGTTGAAAGAGACCCAGTACTTC. Its protein product is CSAIMTSGSWLKETQYF.

This sequence joins TRBV2 and TRBJ2-5; TRBD2 is a possible D gene (5 bases). Germline-derived CDR1 and CDR2 are SNHLY and FYNNEI. With 3 bases removed from V and 0 bases from J, the gap between germline ends came to 11 bases. The CDR3 totals 15 residues. The CDR3 here is CASSDEGIDQETQYF. CDR3 DNA: TGTGCCAGCAGTGATGAGGGTATAGACCAAGAGACCCAGTACTTC.

This clonotype was counted many times. The chain carries TRBV5-1 and TRBJ2-7; D tentatively reads TRBD1 or TRBD2 (5 bases each). Germline loops: CDR1 SGHRS, CDR2 YFSETQ. This CDR3 contains 15 residues. Trimming left V 2 bases short and J 3 bases short, with 15 bases between. The chain's CDR3 is CASSLRQGPDYEQYF. CDR3 in DNA: TGCGCCAGCAGCTTACGGCAGGGACCTGACTACGAGCAGTACTTC.

Note on this clonotype: A much more abundant neighbour one base away suggests this may be a read error. This chain connects TRBV6-2 or TRBV6-3 to TRBJ2-2; perhaps TRBD2 as D (5 bases). Germline values: CDR1 MNHEY, CDR2 SVGEGT. The CDR3 sequence is 16 residues long. The CDR3 nucleotides are TGTGCCAGCAGTGCTCACAATACCGAGAACACCGGGGAGCGGTTTTTT. Its protein product is CASSAHNTENTGERFF.

By share, this clonotype counts as medium-sized. The CDR3 nucleotides read TGTGCCAGCAGCTTGCACACCGGGGAGCTGTTTTTT. It translates to CASSLHTGELFF. The chain is built from TRBV11-3 and TRBJ2-2; D unclear. CDR1 SGHNT and CDR2 YENEEA come from the germline V gene. The CDR3 runs 12 residues. V dropped 3 bases and J dropped 3 bases, with 2 bases sitting between them.

This clonotype occurred a few times. The rearrangement joins TRBV24-1 to TRBJ2-1; D gene ambiguous. The CDR3 consists of 14 residues. Trimming took 3 bases from V and 4 from J, leaving 9 bases between them. Germline CDR1 KGHDR, CDR2 SFDVKD. This CDR3 reads CATSDPEFYNEQFF. The CDR3 DNA follows: TGTGCCACCAGTGATCCTGAGTTTTACAATGAGCAGTTCTTC.

This clonotype came up many times. The V call is TRBV28, the J call TRBJ2-7; TRBD1 or TRBD2 may be the D gene (6 bases each). There are 13 residues in the CDR3. Trimming shortened V by 4 bases and J by 4 bases, and 11 bases separated the two germline ends. CDR1 and CDR2 from the germline V gene are MDHEN and SYDVKM. CDR3 sequence reads: CASSSGGLYEQYF. The CDR3 bases are TGTGCCAGCAGTTCCGGGGGCCTGTACGAGCAGTACTTC.